One sample yielded the 25 T cell receptor beta chains listed below, sequenced in a study of blood T cells in healthy people across ages. Primed by a sample-barcoded 5' primer and a J-beta primer mix, a second PCR proceeded for roughly 7 to 12 cycles. Using its own MiXCR run on the 5' RACE reads, TCRdb lists one record per CDR3 protein. The sample lists about 930,000 distinct CDR3 sequences, just under 30% occurring once. These same data were also listed under a study on T cells of mothers and their children.

The sequenced material came from blood. Receptors were obtained from a woman in her thirties or forties in good health.

There are a few counts of this clonotype. The rearrangement uses TRBV4-1 and TRBJ2-1; no firm D call. Germline lookup yields CDR1 MGHRA and CDR2 YSYEKL. V was trimmed by 3 bases and J by 5 bases, leaving 8 bases between them. The CDR3 is 13 amino acids. CDR3 amino acids: CASSHLDDNEQFF. DNA of the CDR3: TGCGCCAGCAGCCACTTAGATGACAATGAGCAGTTCTTC.

Only a few counts were recorded for this clonotype. This sequence joins TRBV5-1 and TRBJ1-6, with no clear D. V was clipped by 2 bases and J by 8 bases, with 11 bases between them. There are 14 residues in the CDR3. Germline V gene data show CDR1 as SGHRS and CDR2 as YFSETQ. DNA of the CDR3: TGCGCCAGCAGCTTCGACCGAGGTGATTCACCCCTCCACTTT. This translates into CASSFDRGDSPLHF.

This clonotype was seen many times. The V gene is TRBV24-1, the J gene TRBJ1-2, with a weak D call TRBD1 (6 bases). The germline CDR1 and CDR2 sequences are KGHDR and SFDVKD. The CDR3 sequence is 14 residues long. Trimming removed 4 bases from V and 6 bases from J, with 14 bases in between. The DNA of the CDR3 is TGTGCCACCAGTGAGGGCACAGGGCGTGATGGCTACACCTTC. Translated, it gives CATSEGTGRDGYTF.

Comments on this clonotype: At one of its ends the junction is not consistent with the germline gene, which may arise from a read error. The chain links TRBV6-1 to TRBJ2-1; D unresolved. The CDR3 covers 12 residues. The germline gives CDR1 MNHNS, CDR2 SASEGT. CDR3 sequence: CASGEYGYEQFF. The CDR3 DNA is TGTGCCAGCGGTGAATACGGCTATGAGCAGTTCTTC.

The rearrangement joins TRBV12-3 or TRBV12-4 to TRBJ1-2; 8 bases map to TRBD1. The length of the CDR3 is 15 residues. V gave up 5 bases and J gave up 4 bases; unmatched junction bases: 9. The CDR3, as DNA: TGTGCCAGCAGTCCCCAGGGGGCGCGCGGCTATGGCTACACCTTC. This sequence encodes CASSPQGARGYGYTF.

The CDR3 DNA reads TGTGCCAGCAGCCAGGGCACCTTTAACTATGGCTACACCTTC. Translating gives CASSQGTFNYGYTF. The V and J genes are TRBV3-1 and TRBJ1-2; D is unclear. Per the germline V gene, CDR1 is LGHDT and CDR2 is YNNKEL (reference sequence). CDR3 length equals 14 residues. Between the trimmed V and J ends, which lost 3 bases and 1 base, there was a span of 9 bases.

This CDR3 reads CASSPQLGRESPLHF. The CDR3 DNA sequence: TGTGCCAGCAGCCCACAGCTAGGAAGAGAATCACCCCTCCACTTT. This chain connects TRBV12-3 or TRBV12-4 to TRBJ1-6; D is ambiguous. The CDR3 is 15 residues long. The ends were cut back, 6 bases at V and 10 bases at J, with 19 bases in the middle.

The rearrangement links TRBV7-2 to TRBJ1-1, with D uncertain. The CDR3 runs to 13 residues. From germline, CDR1 is SGHTA and CDR2 FQGNSA. Trimming shortened V by 7 bases and J by 1 base, and 10 bases separated the two germline ends. Written as DNA, the CDR3 is TGTGCCAGCACACGATCGACGAACACTGAAGCTTTCTTT. It translates to CASTRSTNTEAFF.

Remarks on this clonotype: At one boundary the junction diverges from the germline segment, which might be a read error. The rearrangement joins TRBV30 to TRBJ1-2; 8 bases fit TRBD1. The CDR3 has 13 residues. Germline CDR1 and CDR2: GTSNPN and SVGIG (reference sequence). The CDR3 bases are TGTGCCTGGAGTGAGGCAGGGGGCTATGACTACACCTTC. Its protein is CAWSEAGGYDYTF.

About this clonotype itself: Germline is not matched at one junction end, which may reflect a read error. The V and J genes are TRBV20-1 and TRBJ1-1; 7 nucleotides match TRBD1. CDR1 DFQATT and CDR2 SNEGSKA come from the germline V gene (reference sequence). The CDR3 runs to 14 residues. CDR3 amino acids: CSATTTGFDTGAFF. Here the CDR3 DNA reads TGCAGTGCTACCACGACAGGGTTTGACACTGGAGCTTTCTTT.

V usage is TRBV7-9 and J usage is TRBJ2-3; 11 nucleotides align to TRBD2. Looked up from germline, CDR1 is SEHNR and CDR2 is FQNEAQ (reference sequence). The CDR3 runs 16 residues. With 3 bases clipped from V and 5 bases from J, the junction kept 7 bases outside the gene matches. The CDR3 sequence is CASSLGGTSGGDTQYF. CDR3 sequence (DNA): TGTGCCAGCAGCTTGGGGGGGACTAGCGGCGGAGATACGCAGTATTTT.

Concerning this clonotype itself: This may be a read error, as it is one base from a much larger clone. The chain couples TRBV6-5 to TRBJ1-2; 7 bases are a match to TRBD1. From germline, CDR1 is MNHEY and CDR2 SVGAGI. The CDR3 covers 15 residues. The V and J ends lost 2 bases and 4 bases, in that order; junction bases with no gene match: 7. The CDR3, as DNA: TGTGCCAGCAGTTACAGCCCCTGGACAGGCTATGGCTACACCTTC. It is translated as CASSYSPWTGYGYTF.

The sample holds a few counts of this clonotype. The chain links TRBV4-1 to TRBJ2-7, with 11 positions matching TRBD2. There are 17 residues in the CDR3. Trimming removed 1 base from V and 3 bases from J; junction bases left unmatched: 8. Germline V gene data show CDR1 as MGHRA and CDR2 as YSYEKL. In nucleotides, the CDR3 is TGCGCCAGCAGCCAAGTATCCGTTAGCGGGGGGGACTACGAGCAGTACTTC. Its protein product is CASSQVSVSGGDYEQYF.

The genes are TRBV20-1 and TRBJ2-1, with 9 bases identical to TRBD1. J gave up 3 bases and V 5 bases, and 11 bases lay outside the gene matches. This CDR3 has 16 amino acids. The germline CDR1 and CDR2 sequences are DFQATT and SNEGSKA (reference sequence). The CDR3 reads CSASQGTGNNYNEQFF. Here the CDR3 DNA reads TGCAGTGCTTCACAGGGGACAGGGAACAACTACAATGAGCAGTTCTTC.

CDR3 sequence: CASSARTGITTNEKLFF. CDR3 bases: TGTGCCAGCAGTGCGAGGACGGGAATTACAACTAATGAAAAACTGTTTTTT. The V gene is TRBV2, the J gene TRBJ1-4; D unresolved. Germline-derived CDR1 and CDR2 are SNHLY and FYNNEI. Trimming stripped 4 bases from V and 0 bases from J, with 15 bases between. The CDR3 loop spans 17 amino acids.

Comment on this clonotype: One end of the junction fails to match germline, which may point to a read error. V usage is TRBV28 and J usage is TRBJ2-1; D is unclear. This CDR3 comprises 15 residues. Looked up from germline, CDR1 is MDHEN and CDR2 is SYDVKM. CDR3 region: CACESLGGSYDEQFF. The CDR3 DNA follows: TGTGCCTGCGAATCCCTCGGCGGCTCCTACGATGAGCAGTTCTTC.

This clonotype was observed a few times. The chain combines TRBV7-9 with TRBJ1-2; 9 positions agree with TRBD1. Germline loops: CDR1 SEHNR, CDR2 FQNEAQ (reference sequence). The CDR3 sequence is 14 residues long. The V and J ends lost 4 bases and 4 bases, in that order; junction bases with no gene match: 4. The CDR3 protein is CASSSLQGAYGYTF. The CDR3 DNA sequence: TGTGCCAGCAGCTCACTACAGGGGGCCTATGGCTACACCTTC.

V and J are TRBV7-6 and TRBJ2-6; 12 bases map to TRBD1. Germline loops: CDR1 SGHVS, CDR2 FNYEAQ. The CDR3 is 18 residues long. V lost 2 bases and J lost 4; bases outside the gene matches: 6. The chain's CDR3 is CASSLIGTGGRGANVLTF. The CDR3 DNA sequence: TGTGCCAGCAGCTTAATCGGGACAGGGGGCCGAGGGGCCAACGTCCTGACTTTC.

The rearrangement uses TRBV29-1 and TRBJ1-2; no clear D. CDR1 and CDR2 (germline): SQVTM, ANQGSEA. The length of the CDR3 is 13 residues. The V end lost 3 bases, the J end lost 4 bases, and 12 bases lay between the germline ends. The CDR3 nucleotides read TGCAGCGTTGATCATTCAGGAACCTATGGCTACACCTTC. Translated, it gives CSVDHSGTYGYTF.

This clonotype was observed once. The rearrangement links TRBV6-1 to TRBJ2-3, with D maybe TRBD2 (5 bases). The CDR3 contains 13 residues. Looked up from germline, CDR1 is MNHNS and CDR2 is SASEGT. V dropped 2 bases and J dropped 4 bases, with 7 bases sitting between them. The CDR3: CASSESRADTQYF. CDR3 DNA sequence: TGTGCCAGCAGTGAATCGAGGGCAGATACGCAGTATTTT.

This clonotype was seen repeatedly, ten times or more. The chain employs TRBV7-2 and TRBJ2-5, with D tentatively TRBD2 (5 bases). Germline assignment: CDR1 SGHTA and CDR2 FQGNSA. The V and J ends lost 2 bases and 5 bases respectively, with 12 bases between them. The CDR3 runs to 14 residues. The CDR3 region is CASSLWSGEETQYF. DNA for the CDR3: TGTGCCAGCAGCTTATGGTCCGGGGAGGAGACCCAGTACTTC. The full variable domain, rest sourced from reference TRBV7-2 and TRBJ2-5, is GAGVSQSPSNKVTEKGKDVELRCDPISGHTALYWYRQSLGQGLEFLIYFQGNSAPDKSGLPSDRFSAERTGGSVSTLTIQRTQQEDSAVYLCASSLWSGEETQYFGPGTRLLVL.

The chain recombines TRBV11-2 with TRBJ1-5; D remains unclear. The CDR3 has 13 amino acids. The V gene's germline CDR1 is SGHAT and CDR2 FQNNGV. Trimming removed 6 bases at V and 9 bases at J, with 15 bases between. This chain's CDR3 is CASRGAGEGPQHF. Written as DNA, the CDR3 is TGTGCCAGCAGAGGTGCGGGTGAGGGGCCCCAGCATTTT.

This clonotype was counted between two and nine times. V gene TRBV4-1 combines with J gene TRBJ1-2; D is ambiguous. Trimming removed 0 bases from V and 4 bases from J, with 12 bases in between. This CDR3 is built from 15 residues. CDR1 MGHRA and CDR2 YSYEKL come from the germline V gene. The DNA for the CDR3 is TGCGCCAGCAGCCAAGAACCCCTGGGGTCCTATGGCTACACCTTC. The encoded protein is CASSQEPLGSYGYTF.

This clonotype was seen ten or more times. J is TRBJ2-7 and V is TRBV28; no clear D. V gave up 2 bases and J gave up 3 bases, with 11 bases separating them. This CDR3 has 14 amino acids. Per germline, CDR1 MDHEN and CDR2 SYDVKM. CDR3: CASSLEPRVYEQYF. The CDR3 bases are TGTGCCAGCAGTTTAGAACCGAGAGTCTACGAGCAGTACTTC. The entire variable domain, with the rest obtained from reference TRBV28 and TRBJ2-7, is as follows: DVKVTQSSRYLVKRTGEKVFLECVQDMDHENMFWYRQDPGLGLRLIYFSYDVKMKEKGDIPEGYSVSREKKERFSLILESASTNQTSMYLCASSLEPRVYEQYFGPGTRLTVT.

This clonotype was observed a few times. V usage is TRBV20-1 and J usage is TRBJ2-1, with D hard to call. V was trimmed by 0 bases and J by 1 base, leaving 10 bases between them. The CDR3 sequence is 15 residues long. Germline lookup yields CDR1 DFQATT and CDR2 SNEGSKA (reference sequence). CDR3 sequence: CSARDPRDSYNEQFF. The CDR3 nucleotides are TGCAGTGCTAGAGACCCTAGAGATTCCTACAATGAGCAGTTCTTC.